This T cell receptor (beta chain) was retrieved from a study of blood T cell repertoires in COVID-19 (TCRdb year 2020). General notes on the study: Samples covering the acute and convalescent phases of COVID-19 were provided by collaborators in the United States, Italy and Spain. Where available, HLA class I and class II types were taken from metadata supplied by the sample provider and were not determined by assay-based typing. The repertoires were made available in a free public database intended to serve as a resource for research on the immune response to SARS-CoV-2. The prospective study material was composed of cDNA or gDNA derived from T cells, B-cell-depleted T cells, or PBMCs. The sample metadata nearly always contained a de-identified subject ID, COVID-19 status, age in years and sex. Samples were obtained from the ongoing ImmuneRACE study (first 160 participants) and from 950 to 1,500 subjects provided by 6 global collaborators. Deeply sampled blood TCRbeta repertoires from subjects exposed to, actively infected with, or recovered from COVID-19 were included in the dataset. What the research found in general, with its limitations: The amount of clinical and demographic metadata varied by source and participant and was provided uncurated.

The CDR1 and CDR2 encoded by the germline V gene are SGHRS and YFSETQ. Trimming accounts for 4 bases at V and 4 bases at J, while the number of junction bases matched to no gene is 6. The CDR3 has 15 amino acids, counting the end cysteine and phenylalanine. Only the CDR3 DNA stays, 45 bases, in frame from base 1. In the prospective study, participants were roughly 18 to 100 years old, resided in about two dozen geographic areas of the United States, and were enrolled through a virtual design. In the prospective study, cohorts were assigned on the basis of participant-reported clinical history obtained from a screening survey and a study questionnaire. For ImmuneRACE Cohort 3, a participant was defined as recovered based on two consecutive negative NP/OP PCR tests, clearance by a healthcare professional, or resolution of symptoms. In the prospective study, whole blood, serum and a nasopharyngeal or oropharyngeal swab were collected from each participant by mobile phlebotomists. Prospective study participants could optionally give additional blood draws and questionnaires over a roughly two-month period. Before DNA extraction, prospective study blood samples were shipped either frozen or at room temperature.

To note about this clone: No cognate antigen has been identified for it. It has no much larger one-base neighbor in the sample; base qualities were not kept.

TCRbeta CDR3 regions were amplified from genomic DNA using the immunoSEQ Assay, a bias-controlled multiplex PCR. Concerning the study's data processing: The number of nucleated cells in each sample was estimated from the amplification of reference gene primers within the assay. Sequence reads were collapsed and filtered to measure the absolute abundance of every unique TCRbeta CDR3 rearrangement. For each sample, productive Simpson clonality was calculated by taking the square root of Simpson's diversity index across productive rearrangements. What TCRdb holds here is the immuneACCESS table cut down to in-frame rearrangements. Part of the clones is not present; checked against another copy, under half of the missing clones reflect an unresolved V gene, and the others are unexplained. D and trimming come from the DNA, and the V and J calls and clone size come from that table. The sample table holds around 290,000 clones, of which around 86% were seen once. The ten largest clones add up to 1.7% of the sample.

Recombination linked TRBV5-1 to TRBJ2-2; 8 junctional bases match TRBD2. The origin of this receptor is a woman aged 40 to 55 who had recovered from COVID-19. Sequencing was performed on PBMCs or T cells enriched from blood (not recorded which). The CDR3 loop reads CASSPGLARTGELFF. The sequenced DNA: TGCGCCAGCAGCCCCGGACTAGCTCGCACCGGGGAGCTGTTTTTT.